The 23 T cell receptor beta chains given below trace back to one sample, sequenced in a study of OX40 agonist ivuxolimab in advanced cancers. Assay: immunoSEQ multiplex PCR; the TCRdb copy retains only in-frame clones and omits some. The data contain 35,000 to 50,000 clones, around 85% of them seen just once; the ten biggest clones take up about 16%. This specimen consisted of CD4+ or CD8+ T cells sorted from blood, obtained in a trial of the OX40 agonist ivuxolimab. Source of these receptors: an adult with an advanced solid tumor such as melanoma, head and neck, liver or kidney cancer.

The chain couples TRBV5-4 to TRBJ2-7; D unclear. V lost 2 bases to trimming and J lost 3 bases, with 12 bases between them. Germline CDR1 is SGHNT and CDR2 is YYREEE (reference sequence). The CDR3 sequence is 14 residues long. The CDR3 region is CASSFLSDHYEQYF. The CDR3 nucleotides read TGTGCCAGCAGCTTTTTATCGGATCACTACGAGCAGTACTTC.

This clone was recorded once. The chain is built from TRBV29-1 and TRBJ1-1, with D unresolved. With 7 bases removed from V and 3 bases from J, the gap between germline ends came to 9 bases. The germline V gene has CDR1 SQVTM and CDR2 ANQGSEA. The CDR3 loop spans 11 amino acids. Here the CDR3 reads CSGGVDTEAFF. As DNA, the CDR3 is TGCAGCGGTGGGGTGGACACTGAAGCTTTCTTT.

The chain employs TRBV4-1 and TRBJ2-5; 9 positions match TRBD2. This CDR3 is 14 amino acids long. V lost 8 bases to trimming and J lost 5 bases; unmatched junction nucleotides: 9. From germline, CDR1 is MGHRA and CDR2 YSYEKL. Here the CDR3 DNA reads TGCGCCAGCGCCATAGCGGGGGTAGGGGAGACCCAGTACTTC. Its translation: CASAIAGVGETQYF.

The V call is TRBV4-3, the J call TRBJ2-3; 9 bases are shared with TRBD2. Germline V lookup: CDR1 LGHNA, CDR2 YSLEER. V shed 0 bases and J 6 bases; nucleotides not matched to a gene: 13. CDR3 length: 18 amino acids. The CDR3 reads CASSQESWSREGADTQYF. CDR3 bases: TGCGCCAGCAGCCAAGAGTCTTGGTCGCGGGAGGGTGCCGATACGCAGTATTTT.

This chain links TRBV5-1 with TRBJ2-1; TRBD2 aligns across 8 bases. Germline-derived CDR1 and CDR2 are SGHRS and YFSETQ. Trimming removed 1 base from V and 0 bases from J; junction bases left unmatched: 6. The CDR3 totals 17 residues. The CDR3 region is CASSLTLAGFSYNEQFF. DNA for the CDR3: TGCGCCAGCAGCTTGACCCTAGCGGGCTTCTCCTACAATGAGCAGTTCTTC. The entire variable domain, with the rest obtained from reference TRBV5-1 and TRBJ2-1, is as follows: KAGVTQTPRYLIKTRGQQVTLSCSPISGHRSVSWYQQTPGQGLQFLFEYFSETQRNKGNFPGRFSGRQFSNSRSEMNVSTLELGDSALYLCASSLTLAGFSYNEQFFGPGTRLTVL.

The CDR3 DNA follows: TGTGCCAGCAGTGACCCGTGGGGGCAGGGTAGCAATCAGCCCCAGCATTTT. This encodes CASSDPWGQGSNQPQHF. The chain employs TRBV2 and TRBJ1-5; a weak D match, TRBD1 (6 bases). The CDR3 sequence is 17 residues long. CDR1 and CDR2 (germline): SNHLY, FYNNEI. V lost 3 bases to trimming and J lost 0 bases, with 15 bases between them.

The chain has TRBV5-6 and TRBJ1-1; the D is unclear. This CDR3 is 14 amino acids long. V lost 0 bases and J 1 base, leaving 7 bases between the germline ends. Germline V gene sequence: CDR1 SGHDT, CDR2 YYEEEE. The CDR3 loop is CASSLEAGNTEAFF. In nucleotides, the CDR3 is TGTGCCAGCAGCTTGGAAGCAGGGAACACTGAAGCTTTCTTT.

The V call is TRBV5-8, the J call TRBJ2-7, with a possible D match to TRBD2 (6 bases). CDR3 length: 13 residues. The V end lost 2 bases, the J end lost 5 bases, and 11 bases lay between the germline ends. The germline V gene has CDR1 SGHTS and CDR2 YDEGEE. CDR3 nucleotides: TGTGCCAGCAGCTTCCGGGGGAGGAACGAGCAGTACTTC. It specifies CASSFRGRNEQYF.

The chain employs TRBV5-4 and TRBJ2-3; D unclear. The V gene lost 0 bases and the J gene lost 4 bases, with 9 bases spanning the gap. Looked up from germline, CDR1 is SGHNT and CDR2 is YYREEE (reference sequence). The CDR3 extends over 14 amino acids. This chain's CDR3 is CASSLVVGPDTQYF. The CDR3 DNA reads as TGTGCCAGCAGCTTGGTTGTGGGCCCAGATACGCAGTATTTT.

V gene TRBV6-1 combines with J gene TRBJ1-4; TRBD1 matches 7 bases. CDR1 and CDR2 from the germline V gene are MNHNS and SASEGT. V lost 3 bases and J lost 4; bases outside the gene matches: 8. The CDR3 totals 16 residues. This CDR3 is CASSDRQTGINEKLFF. For the CDR3, the DNA is TGTGCCAGCAGTGACCGACAGACAGGGATTAATGAAAAACTGTTTTTT.

The V and J genes are TRBV5-4 and TRBJ2-3, with 10 bases that match TRBD1. J gave up 6 bases and V 0 bases, and 4 bases lay outside the gene matches. Germline CDR1 is SGHNT and CDR2 is YYREEE (reference sequence). The CDR3 covers 15 residues. Here the CDR3 reads CASSLAGQGGDTQYF. The DNA of the CDR3 is TGTGCCAGCAGCTTGGCCGGACAGGGGGGGGATACGCAGTATTTT.

The chain couples TRBV7-6 to TRBJ1-2, with 8 positions matching TRBD1. CDR1 and CDR2 from the germline V gene are SGHVS and FNYEAQ. The CDR3 length is 14 residues. Germline trimming cut 8 bases from V and 4 bases from J; bases unmatched to any gene: 9. The CDR3 protein is CASGDRGAGYGYTF. CDR3 DNA: TGTGCCAGCGGAGACAGGGGAGCAGGCTATGGCTACACCTTC.

This chain links TRBV5-5 with TRBJ2-7; no clear D gene. Germline CDR1 is SGHKS and CDR2 is YYEKEE (reference sequence). The CDR3 is 13 amino acids. Trimming pared 3 bases from V and 3 bases from J, leaving 10 bases between. The CDR3 loop reads CASSSIPGYEQYV. The CDR3 nucleotides are TGTGCCAGCAGCTCCATCCCGGGCTACGAGCAGTACGTC.

J is TRBJ2-5 and V is TRBV28; unclear D gene. V lost 2 bases and J lost 5, with 9 bases in between. Germline values: CDR1 MDHEN, CDR2 SYDVKM. The CDR3 loop spans 13 amino acids. This CDR3 is CASSLAGLETQYF. CDR3 sequence (DNA): TGTGCCAGCAGTTTAGCCGGGCTTGAGACCCAGTACTTC.

The V and J genes are TRBV29-1 and TRBJ2-3, with D unresolved. This CDR3 is 15 amino acids long. Trimming pared 2 bases from V and 3 bases from J, leaving 15 bases between. Per germline, CDR1 SQVTM and CDR2 ANQGSEA. CDR3 DNA sequence: TGCAGCGTTGAACAAAAGGGTCAGCTAACAGATACGCAGTATTTT. Encoded protein: CSVEQKGQLTDTQYF.

J is TRBJ1-5 and V is TRBV5-8; no definite D call. V dropped 0 bases and J dropped 5 bases, with 6 bases sitting between them. From germline, CDR1 is SGHTS and CDR2 YDEGEE. This CDR3 is built from 13 residues. CDR3 in amino acids: CASSLGPHQPQHF. CDR3 coding DNA: TGTGCCAGCAGCTTGGGGCCTCATCAGCCCCAGCATTTT.

This chain joins TRBV5-1 and TRBJ1-2; no firm D call. Germline CDR1 reads SGHRS; CDR2 reads YFSETQ. The CDR3 loop spans 14 amino acids. V lost 1 base and J lost 7, with 14 bases in between. The chain's CDR3 is CASSLPGPRGGYTF. The CDR3 nucleotides read TGCGCCAGCAGCTTGCCTGGACCCCGCGGTGGCTACACCTTC.

The J gene is TRBJ1-1, the V gene TRBV5-6; a possible D gene is TRBD1 (5 bases). The CDR3 is made up of 15 amino acids. Germline CDR1 and CDR2: SGHDT and YYEEEE. Trimming pared 2 bases from V and 1 base from J, leaving 12 bases between. The CDR3 nucleotides are TGTGCCAGCAGCTTTGAGACAGTTACGAACACTGAAGCTTTCTTT. This encodes CASSFETVTNTEAFF.

The rearrangement uses TRBV13 and TRBJ2-1; 10 positions match TRBD2. V lost 0 bases and J lost 10; bases outside the gene matches: 3. Germline-derived CDR1 and CDR2 are PRHDT and FYEKMQ (reference sequence). The CDR3 runs 14 residues. The CDR3 is CASSLGTSGTEQFF. The CDR3, as DNA: TGTGCCAGCAGCTTAGGAACTAGCGGGACCGAGCAGTTCTTC.

V usage is TRBV28 and J usage is TRBJ1-5; a possible D gene is TRBD1 (6 bases). Germline-derived CDR1 and CDR2 are MDHEN and SYDVKM. Trimming pared 6 bases from V and 1 base from J, leaving 10 bases between. This CDR3 has 14 residues. The CDR3 loop is CASSWTASNQPQHF. CDR3 coding DNA: TGTGCCAGCAGCTGGACAGCCAGCAATCAGCCCCAGCATTTT.

This chain connects TRBV11-2 to TRBJ2-3; 8 nucleotides line up with TRBD2. The CDR3 sequence is 13 residues long. Germline V lookup: CDR1 SGHAT, CDR2 FQNNGV. After removal of 11 bases from V and 1 base from J, the junction contained 5 bases not matched to a gene. The CDR3 coding sequence is TGTGCCGGCTTGCGGGGGGGCACAGATACGCAGTATTTT. This sequence encodes CAGLRGGTDTQYF. Using reference TRBV11-2 and TRBJ2-3 for the parts outside the CDR3, the full variable domain is EAGVAQSPRYKIIEKRQSVAFWCNPISGHATLYWYQQILGQGPKLLIQFQNNGVVDDSQLPKDRFSAERLKGVDSTLKIQPAKLEDSAVYLCAGLRGGTDTQYFGPGTRLTVL.

This clone was observed a handful of times. The gene calls are TRBV7-9 and TRBJ1-3; no clear D gene. V gave up 4 bases and J gave up 0 bases, with 13 bases separating them. There are 16 residues in the CDR3. Germline assignment: CDR1 SEHNR and CDR2 FQNEAQ (reference sequence). The CDR3 reads CASSSLSSYSGNTIYF. The CDR3 nucleotides read TGTGCCAGCAGCTCGCTTTCCTCCTACTCTGGAAACACCATATATTTT.

About this clone itself: Other DNA variants within this sample encode the same CDR3. V gene TRBV5-1 combines with J gene TRBJ2-7, with 8 bases fitting TRBD1. Germline lookup yields CDR1 SGHRS and CDR2 YFSETQ. The CDR3 runs to 16 residues. CDR3 sequence reads: CASSLAQTGASYEQYV. Here the CDR3 DNA reads TGCGCCAGCAGTTTGGCGCAGACAGGGGCCTCCTACGAGCAGTACGTC.